This T cell receptor beta chain was captured by sequencing in a study of blood T cells in healthy people across ages. Together with a sample-barcoded 5' primer, a J-beta primer mix was included in a second PCR lasting roughly 6 to 12 cycles. TCRdb reprocessed the 5' RACE reads via MiXCR and lists one record per CDR3 protein. This table has more than 700,000 distinct CDR3 sequences, 46% appearing once. The draw of peripheral blood yielded approximately 10 milliliters from each donor. There are 15 residues in the CDR3. After removal of 4 bases from V and 11 bases from J, the junction contained 13 bases not matched to a gene. Germline-derived CDR1 and CDR2 are ENHRY and SYGVKD.

The sequencing sample was made of blood. The rearrangement joins TRBV10-3 to TRBJ2-5; 10 nucleotides match TRBD2. The receptor was isolated from a man at least 80 years old in good health. Written as DNA, the CDR3 is TGTGCCATCAGTGCTCCGGGACTAGCGTACAATGAGCAGTACTTC. Amino acid sequence: CAISAPGLAYNEQYF.